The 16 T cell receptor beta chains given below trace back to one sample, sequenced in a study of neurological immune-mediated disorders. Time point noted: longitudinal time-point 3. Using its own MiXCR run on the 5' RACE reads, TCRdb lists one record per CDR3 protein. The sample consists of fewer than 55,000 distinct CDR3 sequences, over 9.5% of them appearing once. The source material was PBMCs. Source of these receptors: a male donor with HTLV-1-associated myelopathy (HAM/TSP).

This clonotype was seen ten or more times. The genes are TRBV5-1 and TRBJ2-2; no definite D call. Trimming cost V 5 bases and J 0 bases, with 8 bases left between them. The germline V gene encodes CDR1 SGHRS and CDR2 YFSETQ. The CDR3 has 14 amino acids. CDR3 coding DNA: TGCGCCAGCAGTCAAACAGCGAACACCGGGGAGCTGTTTTTT. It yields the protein CASSQTANTGELFF.

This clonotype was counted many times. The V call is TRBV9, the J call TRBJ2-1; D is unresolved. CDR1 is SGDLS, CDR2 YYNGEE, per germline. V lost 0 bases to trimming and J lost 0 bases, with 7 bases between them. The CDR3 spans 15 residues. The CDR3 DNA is TGTGCCAGCAGCGTAGACATTGACTCCTACAATGAGCAGTTCTTC. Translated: CASSVDIDSYNEQFF.

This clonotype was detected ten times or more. CDR3 protein: CASSQEAGGPGWSSYNSPLHF. CDR3 DNA sequence: TGCGCCAGCAGCCAAGAAGCGGGTGGTCCGGGCTGGAGCTCCTATAATTCACCCCTCCACTTT. This rearrangement joins TRBV4-3 to TRBJ1-6; D is unclear. This CDR3 has 21 residues. Germline V gene lookup returns CDR1 LGHNA and CDR2 YSLEER. V was cut by 0 bases and J by 0 bases, with 21 bases left in between.

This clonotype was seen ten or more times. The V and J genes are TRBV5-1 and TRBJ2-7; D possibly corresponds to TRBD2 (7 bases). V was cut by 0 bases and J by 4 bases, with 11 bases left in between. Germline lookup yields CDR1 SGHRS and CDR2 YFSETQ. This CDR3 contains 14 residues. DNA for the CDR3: TGCGCCAGCAGCTTGGGCGAGGGGGGGTACGAGCAGTACTTC. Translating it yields CASSLGEGGYEQYF.

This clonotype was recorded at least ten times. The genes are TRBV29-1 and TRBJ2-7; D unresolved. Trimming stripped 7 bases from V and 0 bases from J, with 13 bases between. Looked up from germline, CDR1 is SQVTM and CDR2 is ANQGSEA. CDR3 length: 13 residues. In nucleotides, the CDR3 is TGCAGCGCTGTGACGGGCAGCTCCTACGAGCAGTACTTC. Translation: CSAVTGSSYEQYF.

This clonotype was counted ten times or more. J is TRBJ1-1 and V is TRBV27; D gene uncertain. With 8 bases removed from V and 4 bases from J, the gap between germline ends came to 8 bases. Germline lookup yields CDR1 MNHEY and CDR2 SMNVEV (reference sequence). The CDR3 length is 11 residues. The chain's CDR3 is CASSQGTEAFF. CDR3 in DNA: TGTGCCAGCTCCCAAGGCACTGAAGCTTTCTTT.

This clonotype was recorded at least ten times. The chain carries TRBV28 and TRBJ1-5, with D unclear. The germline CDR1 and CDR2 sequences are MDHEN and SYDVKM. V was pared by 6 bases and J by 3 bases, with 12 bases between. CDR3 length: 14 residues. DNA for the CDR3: TGTGCCAGCAGCCCGGGGAGGGACAATCAGCCCCAGCATTTT. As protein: CASSPGRDNQPQHF.

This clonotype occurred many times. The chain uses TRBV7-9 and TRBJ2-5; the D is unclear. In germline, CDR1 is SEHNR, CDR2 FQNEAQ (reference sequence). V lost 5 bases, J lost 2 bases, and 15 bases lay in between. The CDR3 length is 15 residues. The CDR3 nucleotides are TGTGCCAGCAGCCAGGCGCGAGGCCCGCAAGAGACCCAGTACTTC. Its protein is CASSQARGPQETQYF. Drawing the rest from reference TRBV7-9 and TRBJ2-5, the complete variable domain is DTGVSQNPRHKITKRGQNVTFRCDPISEHNRLYWYRQTLGQGPEFLTYFQNEAQLEKSRLLSDRFSAERPKGSFSTLEIQRTEQGDSAMYLCASSQARGPQETQYFGPGTRLLVL.

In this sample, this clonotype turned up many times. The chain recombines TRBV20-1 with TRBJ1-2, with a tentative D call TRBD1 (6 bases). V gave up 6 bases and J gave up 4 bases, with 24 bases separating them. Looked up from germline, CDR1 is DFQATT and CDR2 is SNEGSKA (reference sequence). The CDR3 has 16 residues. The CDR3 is CSAVGPQGRGGYGYTF. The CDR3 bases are TGCAGTGCCGTTGGTCCGCAGGGGAGAGGGGGCTATGGCTACACCTTC.

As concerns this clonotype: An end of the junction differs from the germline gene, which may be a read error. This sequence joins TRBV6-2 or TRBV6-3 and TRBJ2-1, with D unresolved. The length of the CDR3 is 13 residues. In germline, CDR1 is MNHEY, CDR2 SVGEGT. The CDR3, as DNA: TGTGCCAGCAGTTTTGTCCCACTTAATGTGCAGTTCTTC. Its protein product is CASSFVPLNVQFF.

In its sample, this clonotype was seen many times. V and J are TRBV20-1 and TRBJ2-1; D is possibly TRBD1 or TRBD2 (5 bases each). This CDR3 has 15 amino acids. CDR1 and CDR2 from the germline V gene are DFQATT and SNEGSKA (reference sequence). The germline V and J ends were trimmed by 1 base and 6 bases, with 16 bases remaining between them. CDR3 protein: CSARGIQSGLNEQFF. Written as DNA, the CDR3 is TGCAGTGCTAGAGGCATACAGTCGGGGCTCAATGAGCAGTTCTTC.

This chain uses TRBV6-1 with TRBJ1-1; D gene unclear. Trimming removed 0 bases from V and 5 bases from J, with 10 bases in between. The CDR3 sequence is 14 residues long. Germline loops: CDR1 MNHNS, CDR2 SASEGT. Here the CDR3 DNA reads TGTGCCAGCAGTGAAGCGCTCGGGGTTACTGAAGCTTTCTTT. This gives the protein CASSEALGVTEAFF.

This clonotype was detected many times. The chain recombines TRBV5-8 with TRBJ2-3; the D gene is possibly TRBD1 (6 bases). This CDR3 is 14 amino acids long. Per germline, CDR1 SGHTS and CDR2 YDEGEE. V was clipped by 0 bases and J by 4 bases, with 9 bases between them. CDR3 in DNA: TGTGCCAGCAGCTTGGGACAGGCAGCAGATACGCAGTATTTT. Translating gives CASSLGQAADTQYF.

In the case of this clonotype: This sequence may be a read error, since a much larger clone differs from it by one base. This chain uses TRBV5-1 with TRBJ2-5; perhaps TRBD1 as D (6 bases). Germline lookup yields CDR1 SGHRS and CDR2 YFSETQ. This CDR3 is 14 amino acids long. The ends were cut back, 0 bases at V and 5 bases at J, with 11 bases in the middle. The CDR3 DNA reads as TGCGCCAGCAGCTTGGGAACAGGGATGGAGACCCAGTACTTC. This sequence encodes CASSLGTGMETQYF. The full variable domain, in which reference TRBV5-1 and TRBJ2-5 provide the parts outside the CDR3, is KAGVTQTPRYLIKTRGQQVTLSCSPISGHRSVSWYQQTPGQGLQFLFEYFSETQRNKGNFPGRFSGRQFSNSRSEMNVSTLELGDSALYLCASSLGTGMETQYFGPGTRLLVL.

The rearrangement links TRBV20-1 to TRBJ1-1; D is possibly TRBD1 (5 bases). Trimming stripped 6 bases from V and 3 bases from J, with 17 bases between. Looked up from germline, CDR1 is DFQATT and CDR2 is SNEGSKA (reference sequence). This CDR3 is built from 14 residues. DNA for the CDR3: TGCAGTGCCCAGACCCAGGGAGGGGACACTGAAGCTTTCTTT. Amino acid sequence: CSAQTQGGDTEAFF.

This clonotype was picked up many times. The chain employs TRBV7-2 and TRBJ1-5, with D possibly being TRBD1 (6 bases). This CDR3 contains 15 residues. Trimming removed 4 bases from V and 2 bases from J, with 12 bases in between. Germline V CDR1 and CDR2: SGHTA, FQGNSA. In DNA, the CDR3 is TGTGCCAGCAGCTCTGTAAGGGGGGGCAATCAGCCCCAGCATTTT. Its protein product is CASSSVRGGNQPQHF.